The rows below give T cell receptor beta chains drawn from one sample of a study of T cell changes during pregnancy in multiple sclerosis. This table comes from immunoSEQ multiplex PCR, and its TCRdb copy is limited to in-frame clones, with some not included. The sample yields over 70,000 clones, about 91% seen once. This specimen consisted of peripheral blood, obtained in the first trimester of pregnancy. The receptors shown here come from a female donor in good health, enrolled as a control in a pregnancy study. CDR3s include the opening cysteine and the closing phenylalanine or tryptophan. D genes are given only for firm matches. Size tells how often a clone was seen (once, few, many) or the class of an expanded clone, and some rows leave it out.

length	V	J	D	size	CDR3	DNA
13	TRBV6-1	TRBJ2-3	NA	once	CASTSGSTDTQYF	TGTGCCAGCACTTCGGGGAGCACAGATACGCAGTATTTT
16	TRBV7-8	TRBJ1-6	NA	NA	CASSLDAGLGYSPLHF	TGTGCCAGCAGCTTAGACGCGGGGTTGGGGTATTCACCCCTCCACTTT
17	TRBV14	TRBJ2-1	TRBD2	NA	CASSASGGLLAYNEQFF	TGTGCCAGCAGCGCATCGGGGGGGCTCTTGGCCTACAATGAGCAGTTCTTC
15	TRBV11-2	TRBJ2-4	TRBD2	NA	CASSPGGGVKNIQYF	TGTGCCAGCAGCCCGGGGGGTGGGGTGAAAAACATTCAGTACTTC
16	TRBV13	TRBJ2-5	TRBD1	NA	CASRGTGGRFQETQYF	TGTGCCAGCAGAGGGACAGGGGGACGATTCCAAGAGACCCAGTACTTC
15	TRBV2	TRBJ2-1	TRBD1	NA	CASSRDRGSYNEQFF	TGTGCCAGCAGTAGAGACAGGGGGTCCTACAATGAGCAGTTCTTC
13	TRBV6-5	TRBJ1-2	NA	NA	CASRGLANYGYTF	TGTGCCAGCAGGGGCTTAGCTAACTATGGCTACACCTTC
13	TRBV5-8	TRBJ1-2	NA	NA	CASSSRTGYGYTF	TGTGCCAGCAGCTCCCGGACTGGCTATGGCTACACCTTC
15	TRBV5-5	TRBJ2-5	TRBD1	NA	CASSDRQGPWETQYF	TGTGCCAGCAGCGACCGACAGGGGCCGTGGGAGACCCAGTACTTC
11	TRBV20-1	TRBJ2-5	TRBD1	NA	CSVGTEETQYF	TGCAGTGTGGGGACAGAAGAGACCCAGTACTTC
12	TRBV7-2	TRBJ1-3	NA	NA	CASSFPGNTIYF	TGTGCCAGCAGCTTTCCAGGAAACACCATATATTTT
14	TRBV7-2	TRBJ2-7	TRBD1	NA	CASSFTPGQYEQYF	TGTGCCAGCAGCTTTACCCCGGGACAGTACGAGCAGTACTTC
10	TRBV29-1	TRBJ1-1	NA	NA	CSVQNTEAFF	TGCAGCGTTCAGAACACTGAAGCTTTCTTT
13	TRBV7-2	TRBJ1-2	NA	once	CASSRDILYGYTF	TGTGCCAGCAGCCGGGACATACTTTATGGCTACACCTTC
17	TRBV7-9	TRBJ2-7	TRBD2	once	CASTFKVRGGKPYEQYF	TGTGCCAGCACCTTCAAGGTTCGGGGGGGGAAGCCCTACGAGCAGTACTTC
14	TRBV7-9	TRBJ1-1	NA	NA	CASSTQDSNTEAFF	TGTGCCAGCAGCACGCAGGACAGTAACACTGAAGCTTTCTTT
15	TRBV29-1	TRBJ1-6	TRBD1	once	CSAKTGESYNSPLHF	TGCAGCGCTAAGACAGGGGAGTCGTACAATTCACCCCTCCACTTT
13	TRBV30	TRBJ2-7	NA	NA	CATEREGGYEQYF	TGTGCCACCGAAAGGGAAGGGGGCTACGAGCAGTACTTC
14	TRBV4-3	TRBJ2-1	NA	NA	CASSQDWRDNEQFF	TGCGCCAGCAGCCAAGATTGGAGGGACAATGAGCAGTTCTTC
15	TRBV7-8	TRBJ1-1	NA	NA	CASNPPRSLNTEAFF	TGTGCCAGCAACCCGCCCAGAAGTTTGAACACTGAAGCTTTCTTT
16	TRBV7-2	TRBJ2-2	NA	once	CASSLFPGGDTGELFF	TGTGCCAGCAGCTTATTTCCAGGAGGTGACACCGGGGAGCTGTTTTTT
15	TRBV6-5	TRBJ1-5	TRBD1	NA	CASSYRRGDSQPQHF	TGTGCCAGCAGTTACCGCAGGGGGGATAGCCAGCCCCAGCATTTT
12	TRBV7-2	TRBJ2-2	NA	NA	CASSFSTGELFF	TGTGCCAGCAGCTTCAGTACCGGGGAGCTGTTTTTT
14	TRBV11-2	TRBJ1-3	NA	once	CASSSGTGLNTIYF	TGTGCCAGCAGTTCCGGGACGGGACTAAACACCATATATTTT
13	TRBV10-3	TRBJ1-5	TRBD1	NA	CATGDSSNQPQHF	TGTGCCACTGGGGACAGTAGCAATCAGCCCCAGCATTTT
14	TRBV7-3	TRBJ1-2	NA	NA	CASSPNRSNKGYTF	TGTGCCAGCAGCCCTAATAGGAGTAATAAGGGCTACACCTTC
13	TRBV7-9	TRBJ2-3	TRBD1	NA	CASDRDSPNTQYF	TGTGCCAGCGACCGGGACAGCCCGAATACGCAGTATTTT